These T cell receptor beta chains were read from a single sample in a study of shared clonotypes between healthy human individuals. The method was immunoSEQ multiplex PCR; TCRdb's version includes in-frame clones alone and lacks a portion of them. Of 650,000 to 800,000 clones in the sample, around 90% were seen once. Sequencing input: naive CD8+ T cells sorted from blood. The receptor set was obtained from a man aged 30-40 years in good health. Each CDR3 is given with its conserved first and last residue. D genes are given only for firm matches. Clone sizes are given selectively: once, few, many, or a class where the clone is expanded.

v_gene,j_gene,d_gene,abundance,CDR3nt,CDR3aa
TRBV2,TRBJ1-4,-,-,TGTGCCAGCAGTGAGATCGGGGTGAGTGAGGAAAAACTGTTTTTT,CASSEIGVSEEKLFF
TRBV7-9,TRBJ2-7,TRBD1,-,TGTGCCAGCAGCTCCAGGGGGCGCTACGAGCAGTACTTC,CASSSRGRYEQYF
TRBV5-4,TRBJ2-2,TRBD2,-,TGTGCCAGCAGCTTGGCCGGGGGGTGGGCCGGGGAGCTGTTTTTT,CASSLAGGWAGELFF
TRBV28,TRBJ1-4,TRBD1,-,TGTGCCACCCTACCGACAGGGGATAATGAAAAACTGTTTTTT,CATLPTGDNEKLFF
TRBV6-5,TRBJ2-7,TRBD1,-,TGTGCCAGCAGTTACTCCGGACAGGGCCACCTGGAGCAGTACTTC,CASSYSGQGHLEQYF
TRBV27,TRBJ2-1,TRBD2,-,TGTGCCAGCCAGAGCGGGGCGACCTACAATGAGCAGTTCTTC,CASQSGATYNEQFF
TRBV7-9,TRBJ1-2,-,-,TGTGCCAGCAGCGATGGACCGGTTGGCTACACCTTC,CASSDGPVGYTF
TRBV10-3,TRBJ2-5,-,few,TGTGCCATCAGTTCTGGGGAAGGGGAGACCCAGTACTTC,CAISSGEGETQYF
TRBV10-2,TRBJ2-1,-,-,TGCGCCAGCAGTGACTGGACTCAACAAAACAATGAGCAGTTCTTC,CASSDWTQQNNEQFF
TRBV7-2,TRBJ2-7,TRBD2,-,TGTGCCAGCAGCACGGGACTAGCGGGAGGAGGGTTACGCGAGCAGTACTTC,CASSTGLAGGGLREQYF
TRBV7-9,TRBJ2-7,TRBD2,-,TGTGCCAGCAGCTCCCGGACTAGCGGGAGTGGCTACGAGCAGTACTTC,CASSSRTSGSGYEQYF
TRBV19,TRBJ2-1,TRBD2,-,TGTGCCAGTAGTATAGCGGGAGGGCCCAATGAGCAGTTCTTC,CASSIAGGPNEQFF
TRBV27,TRBJ2-5,-,-,TGTGCCAGCAGTTTACAATTGGGAGCGGAGACCCAGTACTTC,CASSLQLGAETQYF
TRBV6-5,TRBJ2-1,-,-,TGTGCCAGCAGTTCCAGCTCCTACAATGAGCAGTTCTTC,CASSSSSYNEQFF
TRBV9,TRBJ2-1,-,-,TGTGCCAGCAGCGTAGAAGGTTCCTACAATGAGCAGTTCTTC,CASSVEGSYNEQFF
TRBV4-1,TRBJ2-7,-,-,TGCGCCAGCAGCCAACCGGTGGGAGTTCGGGAGCAGTACTTC,CASSQPVGVREQYF
TRBV2,TRBJ2-7,-,-,TGTGCCAGCAGCCTTAGGAGCTCCTACGAGCAGTACTTC,CASSLRSSYEQYF
TRBV7-9,TRBJ2-5,TRBD2,-,TGTGCCAGCAGCATGGGGGCTAGCGGGAATCCCATGGAGGAGACCCAGTACTTC,CASSMGASGNPMEETQYF
TRBV27,TRBJ2-3,TRBD2,-,TGTGCCAGCAGTTGGGGACTAGCGGGAGATACGCAGTATTTT,CASSWGLAGDTQYF